Ten or more counts support the clone carrying this TCR beta chain. Its antigen remains unidentified. Uncontrolled infection, other autoimmune disease, pregnancy or lactation excluded patients. PBMCs were collected from an approximately 9.4 ml volume of fresh peripheral blood. This record comes from a study of T cells in Graves' hyperthyroidism and ophthalmopathy. Study overall: Prior to any treatment, at the point of initial diagnosis, peripheral blood was collected.

Findings and limits, study-wide: Most thyroid-expanded clonotypes above 0.001 were also found in blood.

V shed 5 bases, J shed 11 bases, and the junction held 13 bases outside the gene matches. This CDR3 contains 14 residues. Germline V gene data show CDR1 as SGHAT and CDR2 as FQNNGV. There were TCR beta CDR3 regions amplified from RNA transcripts. A first-round RT-PCR of the TCR CDR3 used the HTBI primer set. TCRdb itself ran the multiplex PCR reads through MiXCR, one entry per CDR3 protein. This sample has 500,000 to 750,000 distinct CDR3 sequences, with approximately 14% found just once. The sequence came from a woman between 18 and 29 years old with Graves' ophthalmopathy. The chain joins TRBV11-2 to TRBJ2-5; TRBD2 aligns across 8 bases. The sequencing sample was made of blood. Written as DNA, the CDR3 is TGTGCCAGCAGCAGCTTCAAGGCGGCGGGAGGACAGTACTTC. Amino acids: CASSSFKAAGGQYF.